This is a list of T cell receptor beta chains from one sample in a study of cytomegalovirus exposure and HLA in healthy donors. TCRdb keeps only in-frame clones here, not all; method: immunoSEQ multiplex PCR. The sample lists 150,000 to 250,000 clones; about 81% were seen once. The sequenced sample consisted of PBMCs. The receptors were gathered from a woman aged 25 to 39 in good health and CMV-seronegative. Each CDR3 is given with its conserved first and last residue. D genes are given only for firm matches. Clone sizes are given selectively: once, few, many, or a class where the clone is expanded.

D | J | V | size | CDR3 | DNA
- | TRBJ1-2 | TRBV7-9 | few | CASSLSGTTPGYTF | TGTGCCAGCAGCTTGAGCGGGACAACACCTGGCTACACCTTC
- | TRBJ1-5 | TRBV30 | - | CAWSFSRGSNQPQHF | TGTGCCTGGAGTTTCTCCAGGGGCAGCAATCAGCCCCAGCATTTT
TRBD1 | TRBJ1-4 | TRBV6-5 | - | CASSYGSGQGAQKLFF | TGTGCCAGCAGTTACGGGTCGGGACAGGGGGCTCAAAAACTGTTTTTT
- | TRBJ2-1 | TRBV7-3 | - | CASSLWGGGPFYEQFF | TGTGCCAGCAGCTTATGGGGCGGGGGCCCTTTCTATGAGCAGTTCTTC
- | TRBJ2-3 | TRBV11-2 | - | CASSRSSQGFRGDTQYF | TGTGCCAGCAGCAGATCGTCACAGGGTTTTAGAGGAGATACGCAGTATTTT
TRBD2 | TRBJ2-7 | TRBV7-2 | - | CASSSPGLANEQYF | TGTGCCAGCAGCTCTCCGGGACTAGCGAACGAGCAGTACTTC
- | TRBJ1-5 | TRBV10-2 | few | CASSAAGRRQPQHF | TGCGCCAGCAGTGCGGCCGGCAGGAGGCAGCCCCAGCATTTT
TRBD2 | TRBJ2-3 | TRBV5-1 | - | CASSIGLAGRTDTQYF | TGCGCCAGCAGCATAGGACTAGCGGGACGCACAGATACGCAGTATTTT
TRBD1 | TRBJ2-1 | TRBV2 | - | CASKPQGANEQFF | TGTGCCAGCAAACCCCAGGGGGCCAATGAGCAGTTCTTC
- | TRBJ2-7 | TRBV5-4 | - | CASSLEPGYEQYF | TGTGCCAGCAGCTTGGAGCCGGGCTACGAGCAGTACTTC
- | TRBJ2-7 | TRBV4-1 | - | CASSQQFTATYEQYF | TGCGCCAGCAGCCAACAGTTCACAGCCACCTACGAGCAGTACTTC
- | TRBJ2-2 | TRBV30 | - | CAWTGIHTGELFF | TGTGCCTGGACCGGGATTCACACCGGGGAGCTGTTTTTT
- | TRBJ2-7 | TRBV6-5 | once | CASSLSRGSYEQYF | TGTGCCAGCAGCCTCTCTCGAGGCTCCTACGAGCAGTACTTC
- | TRBJ1-1 | TRBV21-1 | - | CASSKRSIDTEAFF | TGTGCCAGCAGCAAACGGTCGATTGACACTGAAGCTTTCTTT
TRBD2 | TRBJ2-7 | TRBV6-6 | - | CASSSRPSGTTYEQYF | TGTGCCAGCAGTTCCAGGCCTAGCGGGACCACCTACGAGCAGTACTTC
TRBD1 | TRBJ2-5 | TRBV2 | - | CASSEWGQGGETQYF | TGTGCCAGCAGTGAATGGGGACAGGGAGGAGAGACCCAGTACTTC
- | TRBJ2-2 | TRBV6-4 | many | CASSSAPGTGELFF | TGTGCCAGCAGCTCCGCTCCGGGCACCGGGGAGCTGTTTTTT
- | TRBJ2-4 | TRBV5-1 | - | CASSWTFRMGKNIQYF | TGCGCCAGCAGCTGGACTTTTCGTATGGGCAAAAACATTCAGTACTTC
TRBD2 | TRBJ2-7 | TRBV19 | - | CASSVGTSVSYEQYF | TGTGCCAGTAGTGTCGGGACTAGCGTCTCCTACGAGCAGTACTTC
TRBD2 | TRBJ2-5 | TRBV11-1 | few | CASDRGGWQETQYF | TGTGCCAGCGATCGGGGGGGCTGGCAAGAGACCCAGTACTTC
- | TRBJ2-1 | TRBV28 | - | CASRARIALPGEQFF | TGTGCCAGCAGAGCCCGAATAGCCCTGCCCGGTGAGCAGTTCTTC
- | TRBJ2-1 | TRBV27 | - | CASSLWGRISYNEQFF | TGTGCCAGCAGTTTATGGGGGCGGATCTCCTACAATGAGCAGTTCTTC
TRBD2 | TRBJ2-1 | TRBV5-1 | - | CASSTWTSGSINEQFF | TGCGCCAGCAGCACATGGACTAGCGGGAGCATAAATGAGCAGTTCTTC
TRBD2 | TRBJ2-3 | TRBV10-1 | once | CASSAGAGGSTDTQYF | TGCGCCAGCAGTGCGGGCGCGGGGGGGAGCACAGATACGCAGTATTTT
- | TRBJ1-1 | TRBV7-7 | - | CASSPSPGNTEAFF | TGTGCCAGCAGCCCTTCCCCGGGGAACACTGAAGCTTTCTTT
- | TRBJ1-1 | TRBV7-9 | - | CASSVNRNTEAFF | TGTGCCAGCAGCGTTAACAGGAACACTGAAGCTTTCTTT
- | TRBJ1-2 | TRBV18 | - | CASSPERGAEGYTF | TGTGCCAGCTCACCGGAAAGGGGCGCGGAAGGCTACACCTTC
- | TRBJ1-5 | TRBV6-5 | - | CASSYSGGRDQPQHF | TGTGCCAGCAGTTACTCGGGGGGGCGCGATCAGCCCCAGCATTTT
TRBD1 | TRBJ2-1 | TRBV5-1 | - | CASSMGQGSHEQFF | TGCGCCAGCAGCATGGGACAGGGATCACATGAGCAGTTCTTC
- | TRBJ2-7 | TRBV15 | - | CATSRGGSSYEQYF | TGTGCCACCAGCAGAGGAGGGAGTTCCTACGAGCAGTACTTC
- | TRBJ2-7 | TRBV7-9 | - | CASSSRPGGLDEQYF | TGTGCCAGCAGCTCCCGGCCAGGGGGGCTGGACGAGCAGTACTTC
- | TRBJ1-2 | TRBV5-1 | - | CASNREGYGYTF | TGCGCCAGCAATAGGGAGGGCTATGGCTACACCTTC
TRBD2 | TRBJ2-3 | TRBV11-2 | - | CASSFYLRGGATTDTQYF | TGTGCCAGCAGCTTCTACCTGCGGGGGGGGGCAACCACAGATACGCAGTATTTT
- | TRBJ1-1 | TRBV6-5 | - | CASSLRGAHTEAFF | TGTGCCAGCAGCCTACGGGGGGCACACACTGAAGCTTTCTTT
- | TRBJ2-1 | TRBV5-1 | - | CASSAPGHTIYNEQFF | TGCGCCAGCAGCGCTCCGGGACATACTATCTACAATGAGCAGTTCTTC